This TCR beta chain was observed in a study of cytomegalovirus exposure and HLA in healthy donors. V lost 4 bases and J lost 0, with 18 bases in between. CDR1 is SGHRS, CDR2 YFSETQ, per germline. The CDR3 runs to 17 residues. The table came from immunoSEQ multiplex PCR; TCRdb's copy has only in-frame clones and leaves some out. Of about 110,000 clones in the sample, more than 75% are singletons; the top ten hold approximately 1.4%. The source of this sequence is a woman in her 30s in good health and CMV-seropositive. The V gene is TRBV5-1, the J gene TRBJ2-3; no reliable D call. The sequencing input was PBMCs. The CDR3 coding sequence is TGCGCCAGCAGCAATGAATACAGCTACTCTAGCACAGATACGCAGTATTTT. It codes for CASSNEYSYSSTDTQYF. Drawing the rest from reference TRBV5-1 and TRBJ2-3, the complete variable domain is KAGVTQTPRYLIKTRGQQVTLSCSPISGHRSVSWYQQTPGQGLQFLFEYFSETQRNKGNFPGRFSGRQFSNSRSEMNVSTLELGDSALYLCASSNEYSYSSTDTQYFGPGTRLTVL.